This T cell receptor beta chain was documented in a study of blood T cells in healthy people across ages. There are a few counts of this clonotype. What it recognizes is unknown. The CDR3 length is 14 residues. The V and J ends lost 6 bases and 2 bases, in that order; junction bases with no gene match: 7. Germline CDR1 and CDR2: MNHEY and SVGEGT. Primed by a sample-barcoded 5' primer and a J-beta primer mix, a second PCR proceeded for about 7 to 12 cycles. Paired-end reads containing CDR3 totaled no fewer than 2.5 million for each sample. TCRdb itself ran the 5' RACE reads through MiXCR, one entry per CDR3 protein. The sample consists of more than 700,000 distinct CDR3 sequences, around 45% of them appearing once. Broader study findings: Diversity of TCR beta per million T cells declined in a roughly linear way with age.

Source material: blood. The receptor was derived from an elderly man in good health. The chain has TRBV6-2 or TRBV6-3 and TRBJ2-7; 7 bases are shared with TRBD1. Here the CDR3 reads CASRTGFITYEQYF. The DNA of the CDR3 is TGTGCCAGCAGGACAGGGTTTATCACCTACGAGCAGTACTTC.